This TCR beta chain was sequenced during a study of beta chain features in type 1 diabetes. Germline trimming cut 4 bases from V and 10 bases from J; bases unmatched to any gene: 4. Germline V lookup: CDR1 SEHNR, CDR2 FQNEAQ (reference sequence). This CDR3 contains 13 residues. The isolated RNA, all of it, was reverse transcribed, so expressed TCRB transcripts were what got sequenced. Naive, central memory and regulatory T cell samples produced a mean of about 3.5 million reads. The repertoire was sequenced with immunoSEQ multiplex PCR; TCRdb's copy has only in-frame clones and lacks some. There are almost 350,000 clones in the sample; 7.5% to 9% occur only once, and less than 0.5% lies in the top ten. Broader study findings: Among all four CD4+ subsets, Type 1 diabetes patients had TCRB CDR3s that were moderately but significantly shorter.

This clone was observed a few times. Antigen: not known. The chain couples TRBV7-9 to TRBJ2-1; 10 nucleotides line up with TRBD2. The receptor comes from a young woman in good health. Specimen: central memory CD4+ T cells from blood. CDR3 bases: TGTGCCAGCAGCTACCTACTAGCGGGAGAGCAGTTCTTC. Protein sequence: CASSYLLAGEQFF.